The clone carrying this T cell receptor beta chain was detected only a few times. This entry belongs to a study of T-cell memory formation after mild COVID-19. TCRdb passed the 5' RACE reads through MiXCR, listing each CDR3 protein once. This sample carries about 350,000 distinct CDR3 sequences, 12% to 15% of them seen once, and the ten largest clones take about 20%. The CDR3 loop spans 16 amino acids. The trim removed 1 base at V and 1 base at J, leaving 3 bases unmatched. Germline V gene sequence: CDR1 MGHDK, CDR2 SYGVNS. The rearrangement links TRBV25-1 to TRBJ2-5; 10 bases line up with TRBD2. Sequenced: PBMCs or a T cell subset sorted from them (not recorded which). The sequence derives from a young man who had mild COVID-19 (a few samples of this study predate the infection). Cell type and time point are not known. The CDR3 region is CASSESLAGAQETQYF. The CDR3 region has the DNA TGTGCCAGCAGTGAATCGCTAGCGGGGGCCCAAGAGACCCAGTACTTC.